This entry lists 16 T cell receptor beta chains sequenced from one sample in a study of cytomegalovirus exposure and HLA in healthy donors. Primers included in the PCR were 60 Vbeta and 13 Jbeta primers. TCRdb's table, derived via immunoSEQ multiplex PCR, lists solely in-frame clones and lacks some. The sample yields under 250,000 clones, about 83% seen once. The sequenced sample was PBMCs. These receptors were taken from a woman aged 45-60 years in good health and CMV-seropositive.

DNA of the CDR3: TGTGCCACCACAGGGTTTAACACTGAAGCTTTCTTT. This gives the protein CATTGFNTEAFF. This rearrangement joins TRBV10-3 to TRBJ1-1, with a tentative D call TRBD1 (6 bases). Germline V gene lookup returns CDR1 ENHRY and CDR2 SYGVKD. V shed 10 bases and J shed 2 bases, with 11 bases lying between them. The CDR3 covers 12 residues.

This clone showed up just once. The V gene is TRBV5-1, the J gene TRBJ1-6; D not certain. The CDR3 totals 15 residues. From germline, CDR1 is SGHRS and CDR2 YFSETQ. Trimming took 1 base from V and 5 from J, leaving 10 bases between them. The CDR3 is CASSLSSDNNSPLHF. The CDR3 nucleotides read TGCGCCAGCAGCTTGTCAAGTGACAATAATTCACCCCTCCACTTT.

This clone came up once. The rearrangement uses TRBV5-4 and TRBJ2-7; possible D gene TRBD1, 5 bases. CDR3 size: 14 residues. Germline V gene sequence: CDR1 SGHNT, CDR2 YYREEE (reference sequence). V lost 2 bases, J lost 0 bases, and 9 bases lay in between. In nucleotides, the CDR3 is TGTGCCAGCAGCTTCGACAGAGGCTCCTACGAGCAGTACTTC. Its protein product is CASSFDRGSYEQYF. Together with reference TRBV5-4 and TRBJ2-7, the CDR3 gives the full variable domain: ETGVTQSPTHLIKTRGQQVTLRCSSQSGHNTVSWYQQALGQGPQFIFQYYREEENGRGNFPPRFSGLQFPNYSSELNVNALELDDSALYLCASSFDRGSYEQYFGPGTRLTVT.

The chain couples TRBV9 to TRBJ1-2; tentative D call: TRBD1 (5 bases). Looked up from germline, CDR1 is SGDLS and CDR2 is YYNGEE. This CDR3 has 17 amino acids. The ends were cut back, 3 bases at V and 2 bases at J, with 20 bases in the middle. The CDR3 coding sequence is TGTGCCAGCAGCGCCAAACCGGCCTGGGGGGGAAACTATGGCTACACCTTC. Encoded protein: CASSAKPAWGGNYGYTF. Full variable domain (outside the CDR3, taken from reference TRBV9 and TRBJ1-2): DSGVTQTPKHLITATGQRVTLRCSPRSGDLSVYWYQQSLDQGLQFLIQYYNGEERAKGNILERFSAQQFPDLHSELNLSSLELGDSALYFCASSAKPAWGGNYGYTFGSGTRLTVV.

In DNA form, the CDR3 reads TGTGCCAGCAGTTTAGTTGGGCGACGGTTAGGCTACACCTTC. Translating it yields CASSLVGRRLGYTF. V gene TRBV28 combines with J gene TRBJ1-2; unclear D gene. Germline assignment: CDR1 MDHEN and CDR2 SYDVKM. Trimming pared 2 bases from V and 8 bases from J, leaving 15 bases between. The CDR3 is 14 amino acids.

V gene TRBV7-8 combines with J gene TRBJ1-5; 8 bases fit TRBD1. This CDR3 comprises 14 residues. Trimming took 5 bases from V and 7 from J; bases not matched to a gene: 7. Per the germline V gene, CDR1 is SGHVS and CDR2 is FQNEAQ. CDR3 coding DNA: TGTGCCAGCAGCCGCGATGACAGGGGACAGCCCCAGCATTTT. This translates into CASSRDDRGQPQHF.

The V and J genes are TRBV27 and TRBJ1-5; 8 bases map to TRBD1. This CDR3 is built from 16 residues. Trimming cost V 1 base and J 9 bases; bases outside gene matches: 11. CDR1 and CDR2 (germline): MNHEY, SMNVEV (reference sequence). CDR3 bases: TGTGCCAGCAGTTTATATCCAGGGGGCGTAGAGTGGCCCCAGCATTTT. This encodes CASSLYPGGVEWPQHF.

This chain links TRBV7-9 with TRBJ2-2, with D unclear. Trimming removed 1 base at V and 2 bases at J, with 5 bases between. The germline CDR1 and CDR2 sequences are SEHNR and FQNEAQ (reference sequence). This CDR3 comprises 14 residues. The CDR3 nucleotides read TGTGCCAGCAGCTTAGACGGTAACACCGGGGAGCTGTTTTTT. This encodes CASSLDGNTGELFF.

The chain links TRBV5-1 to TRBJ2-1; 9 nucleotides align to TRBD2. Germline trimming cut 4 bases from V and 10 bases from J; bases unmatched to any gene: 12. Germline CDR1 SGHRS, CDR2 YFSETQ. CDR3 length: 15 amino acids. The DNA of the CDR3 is TGCGCCAGCAGCAAAGAACTAGCGGGTCGTCGGGAGCAGTTCTTC. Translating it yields CASSKELAGRREQFF. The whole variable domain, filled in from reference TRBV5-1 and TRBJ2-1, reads KAGVTQTPRYLIKTRGQQVTLSCSPISGHRSVSWYQQTPGQGLQFLFEYFSETQRNKGNFPGRFSGRQFSNSRSEMNVSTLELGDSALYLCASSKELAGRREQFFGPGTRLTVL.

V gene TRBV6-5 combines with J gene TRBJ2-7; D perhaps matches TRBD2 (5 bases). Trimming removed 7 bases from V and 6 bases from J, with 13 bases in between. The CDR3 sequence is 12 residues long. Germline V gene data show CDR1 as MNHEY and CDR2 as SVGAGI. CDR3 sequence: CASTGRGLEQYF. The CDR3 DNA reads TGTGCCAGCACCGGACGCGGGCTCGAGCAGTACTTC.

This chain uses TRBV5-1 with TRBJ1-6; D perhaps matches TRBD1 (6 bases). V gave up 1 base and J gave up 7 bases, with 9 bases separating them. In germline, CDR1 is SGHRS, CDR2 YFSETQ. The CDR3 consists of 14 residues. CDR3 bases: TGCGCCAGCAGCTTGACAGGGACAAATTCACCCCTCCACTTT. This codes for CASSLTGTNSPLHF.

The chain's CDR3 is CASSRTGSSIGGKLFF. The CDR3, as DNA: TGTGCCAGCAGTCGGACGGGAAGCTCCATCGGGGGAAAACTGTTTTTT. This rearrangement joins TRBV7-8 to TRBJ1-4; D may be TRBD1 (5 bases). This CDR3 has 16 residues. Germline CDR1 is SGHVS and CDR2 is FQNEAQ. V was trimmed by 6 bases and J by 10 bases, leaving 24 bases between them.

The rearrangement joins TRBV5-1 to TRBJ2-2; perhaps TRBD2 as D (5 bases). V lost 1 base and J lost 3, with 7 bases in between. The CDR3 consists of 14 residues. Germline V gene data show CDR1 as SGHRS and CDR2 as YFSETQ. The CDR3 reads CASSLNGDTGELFF. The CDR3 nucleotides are TGCGCCAGCAGCTTGAACGGGGACACCGGGGAGCTGTTTTTT.

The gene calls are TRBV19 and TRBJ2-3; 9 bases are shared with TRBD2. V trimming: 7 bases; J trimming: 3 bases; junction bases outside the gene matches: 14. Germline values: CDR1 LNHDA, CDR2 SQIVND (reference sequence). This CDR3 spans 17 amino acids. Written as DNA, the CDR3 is TGTGCCAGTACCCCCCGCCAGCGGGGGGTTGGTACAGATACGCAGTATTTT. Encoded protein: CASTPRQRGVGTDTQYF.

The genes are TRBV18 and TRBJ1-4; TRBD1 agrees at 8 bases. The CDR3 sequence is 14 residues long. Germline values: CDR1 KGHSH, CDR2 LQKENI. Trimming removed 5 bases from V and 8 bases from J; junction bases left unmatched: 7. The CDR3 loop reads CASSSGQASEKLFF. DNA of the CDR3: TGTGCCAGCTCATCGGGACAGGCTTCAGAAAAACTGTTTTTT.

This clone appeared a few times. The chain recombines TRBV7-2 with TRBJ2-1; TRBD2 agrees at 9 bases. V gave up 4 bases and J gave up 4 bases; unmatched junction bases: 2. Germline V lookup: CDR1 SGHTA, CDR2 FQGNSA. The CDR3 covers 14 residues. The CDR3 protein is CASSWGLAYNEQFF. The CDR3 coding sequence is TGTGCCAGCAGCTGGGGACTAGCTTACAATGAGCAGTTCTTC. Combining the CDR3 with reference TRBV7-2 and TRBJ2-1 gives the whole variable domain GAGVSQSPSNKVTEKGKDVELRCDPISGHTALYWYRQSLGQGLEFLIYFQGNSAPDKSGLPSDRFSAERTGGSVSTLTIQRTQQEDSAVYLCASSWGLAYNEQFFGPGTRLTVL.